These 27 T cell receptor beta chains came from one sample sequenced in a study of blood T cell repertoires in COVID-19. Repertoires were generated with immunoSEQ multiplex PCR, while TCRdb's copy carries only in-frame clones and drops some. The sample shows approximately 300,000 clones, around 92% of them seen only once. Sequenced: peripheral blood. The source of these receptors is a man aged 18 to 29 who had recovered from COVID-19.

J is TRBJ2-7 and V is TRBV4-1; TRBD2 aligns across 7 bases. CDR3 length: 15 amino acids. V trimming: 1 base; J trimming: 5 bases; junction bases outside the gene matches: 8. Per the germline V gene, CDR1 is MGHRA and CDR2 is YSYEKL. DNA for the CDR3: TGCGCCAGCAGCCAAGTTGGGGGGGGGTGGAACGAGCAGTACTTC. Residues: CASSQVGGGWNEQYF.

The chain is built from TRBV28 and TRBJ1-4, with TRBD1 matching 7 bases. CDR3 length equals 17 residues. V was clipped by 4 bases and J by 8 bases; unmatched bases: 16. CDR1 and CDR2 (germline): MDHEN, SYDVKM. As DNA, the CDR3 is TGTGCCAGCAGTTCACCCCTTCCTCAGGGGGAATTGGAAAAACTGTTTTTT. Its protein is CASSSPLPQGELEKLFF.

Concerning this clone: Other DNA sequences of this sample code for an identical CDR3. The CDR3 region is CASSLTGNYGYTF. CDR3 DNA: TGTGCCAGCAGTCTTACAGGGAACTATGGCTACACCTTC. The chain combines TRBV27 with TRBJ1-2; D may be TRBD1 (6 bases). Germline V gene data show CDR1 as MNHEY and CDR2 as SMNVEV (reference sequence). The CDR3 length is 13 residues. V lost 5 bases and J 2 bases, leaving 9 bases between the germline ends.

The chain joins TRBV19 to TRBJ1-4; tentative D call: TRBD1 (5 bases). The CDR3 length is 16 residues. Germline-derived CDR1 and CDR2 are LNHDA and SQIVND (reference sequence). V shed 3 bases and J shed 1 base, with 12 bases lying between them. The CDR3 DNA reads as TGTGCCAGTAGTATTGGGCAGGGCTTAACTAATGAAAAACTGTTTTTT. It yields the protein CASSIGQGLTNEKLFF.

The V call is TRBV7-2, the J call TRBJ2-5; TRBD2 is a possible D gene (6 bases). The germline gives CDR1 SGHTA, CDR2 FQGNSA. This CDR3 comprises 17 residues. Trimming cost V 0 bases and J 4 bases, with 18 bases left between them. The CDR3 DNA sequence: TGTGCCAGCAGCTTAGCCAGTGTACTAGCTTCCTCAGAGACCCAGTACTTC. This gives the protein CASSLASVLASSETQYF. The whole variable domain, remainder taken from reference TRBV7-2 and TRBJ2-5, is GAGVSQSPSNKVTEKGKDVELRCDPISGHTALYWYRQSLGQGLEFLIYFQGNSAPDKSGLPSDRFSAERTGGSVSTLTIQRTQQEDSAVYLCASSLASVLASSETQYFGPGTRLLVL.

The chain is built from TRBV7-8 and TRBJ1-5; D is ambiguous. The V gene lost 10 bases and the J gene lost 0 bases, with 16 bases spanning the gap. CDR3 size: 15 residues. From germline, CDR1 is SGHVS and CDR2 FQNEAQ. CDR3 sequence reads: CATQPREISNQPQHF. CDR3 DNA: TGTGCCACCCAACCACGGGAAATTAGCAATCAGCCCCAGCATTTT.

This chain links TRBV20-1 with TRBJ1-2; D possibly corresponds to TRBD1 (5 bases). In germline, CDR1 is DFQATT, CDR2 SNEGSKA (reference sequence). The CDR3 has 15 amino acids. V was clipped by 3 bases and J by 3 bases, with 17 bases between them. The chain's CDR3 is CSASPLAGKDYGYTF. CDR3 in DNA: TGCAGTGCTAGTCCCCTGGCAGGGAAAGACTATGGCTACACCTTC.

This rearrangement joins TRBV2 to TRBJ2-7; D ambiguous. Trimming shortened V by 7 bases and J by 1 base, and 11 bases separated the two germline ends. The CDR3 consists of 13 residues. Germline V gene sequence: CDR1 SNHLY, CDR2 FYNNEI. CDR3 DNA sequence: TGTGCCAGCAATCCGCAACAATCCTACGAGCAGTACTTC. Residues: CASNPQQSYEQYF.

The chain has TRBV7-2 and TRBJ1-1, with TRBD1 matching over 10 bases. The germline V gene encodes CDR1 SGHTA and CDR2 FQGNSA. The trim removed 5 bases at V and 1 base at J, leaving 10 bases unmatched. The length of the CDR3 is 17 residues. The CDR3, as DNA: TGTGCCAGCAGCACCTGGACAGGGGGAAAGGGGAACACTGAAGCTTTCTTT. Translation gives CASSTWTGGKGNTEAFF.

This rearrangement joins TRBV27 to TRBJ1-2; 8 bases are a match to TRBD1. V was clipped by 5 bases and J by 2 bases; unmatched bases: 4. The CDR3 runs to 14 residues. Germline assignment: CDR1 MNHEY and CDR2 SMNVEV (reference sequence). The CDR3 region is CASSPTGANYGYTF. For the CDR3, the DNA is TGTGCCAGCAGTCCGACAGGGGCGAACTATGGCTACACCTTC.

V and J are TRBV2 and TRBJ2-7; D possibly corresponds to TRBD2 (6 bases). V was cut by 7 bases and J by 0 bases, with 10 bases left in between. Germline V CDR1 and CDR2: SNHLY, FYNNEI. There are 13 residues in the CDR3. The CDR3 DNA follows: TGTGCCAGCACATACGGGAGCTCCTACGAGCAGTACTTC. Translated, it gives CASTYGSSYEQYF.

CDR3 bases: TGTGCCAGCTCACCAGCAGGGAACTCCTACGAGCAGTACTTC. Protein sequence: CASSPAGNSYEQYF. The J gene is TRBJ2-7, the V gene TRBV18; D is perhaps TRBD1 (5 bases). The CDR3 length is 14 residues. Germline V gene data show CDR1 as KGHSH and CDR2 as LQKENI. V was cut by 2 bases and J by 0 bases, with 8 bases left in between. Together with reference TRBV18 and TRBJ2-7, the CDR3 gives the full variable domain: NAGVMQNPRHLVRRRGQEARLRCSPMKGHSHVYWYRQLPEEGLKFMVYLQKENIIDESGMPKERFSAEFPKEGPSILRIQQVVRGDSAAYFCASSPAGNSYEQYFGPGTRLTVT.

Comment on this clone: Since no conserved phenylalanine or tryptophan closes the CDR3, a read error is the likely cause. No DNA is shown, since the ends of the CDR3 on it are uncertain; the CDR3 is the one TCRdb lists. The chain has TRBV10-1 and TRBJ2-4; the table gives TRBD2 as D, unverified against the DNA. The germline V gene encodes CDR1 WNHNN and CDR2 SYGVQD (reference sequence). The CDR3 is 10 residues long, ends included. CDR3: CASSSKPVTV.

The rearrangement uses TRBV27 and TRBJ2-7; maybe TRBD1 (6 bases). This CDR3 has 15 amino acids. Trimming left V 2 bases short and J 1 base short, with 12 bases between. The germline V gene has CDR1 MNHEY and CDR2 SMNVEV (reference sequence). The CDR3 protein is CASSLRGQISYEQYF. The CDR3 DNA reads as TGTGCCAGCAGTTTACGTGGACAGATTTCCTACGAGCAGTACTTC.

The CDR3 nucleotides read TGTGCCAGCAGTACTAAGTCCGGGACAGAAGTTAACTATGGCTACACCTTC. This sequence encodes CASSTKSGTEVNYGYTF. The chain is built from TRBV7-2 and TRBJ1-2; 7 positions match TRBD1. In germline, CDR1 is SGHTA, CDR2 FQGNSA. V shed 6 bases, J shed 1 base, and the junction held 14 bases outside the gene matches. CDR3 size: 17 residues.

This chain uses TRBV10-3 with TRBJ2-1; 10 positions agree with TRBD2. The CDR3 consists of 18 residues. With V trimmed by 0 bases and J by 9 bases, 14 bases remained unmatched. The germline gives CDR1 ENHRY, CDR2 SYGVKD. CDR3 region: CAISESVGLAGVGVEQFF. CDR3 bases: TGTGCCATCAGTGAGTCCGTAGGGCTAGCGGGAGTCGGGGTTGAGCAGTTCTTC.

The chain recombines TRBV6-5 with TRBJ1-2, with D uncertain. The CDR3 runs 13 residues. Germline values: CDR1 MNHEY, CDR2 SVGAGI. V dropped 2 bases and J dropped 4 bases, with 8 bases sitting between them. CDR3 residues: CASSYGSSYGYTF. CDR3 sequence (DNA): TGTGCCAGCAGTTACGGGAGCAGCTATGGCTACACCTTC.

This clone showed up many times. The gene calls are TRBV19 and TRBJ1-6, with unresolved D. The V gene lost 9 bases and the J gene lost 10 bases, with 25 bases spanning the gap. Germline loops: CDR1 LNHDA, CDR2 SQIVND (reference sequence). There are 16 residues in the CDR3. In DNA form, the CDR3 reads TGTGCCAGCAAAGAGACGGGAGAGGCTGCGGGATCACCCCTCCACTTT. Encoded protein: CASKETGEAAGSPLHF.

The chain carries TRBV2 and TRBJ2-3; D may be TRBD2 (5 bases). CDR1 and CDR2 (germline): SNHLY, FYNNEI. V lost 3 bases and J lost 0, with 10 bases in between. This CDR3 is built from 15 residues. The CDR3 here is CASSEEIASTDTQYF. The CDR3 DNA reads TGTGCCAGCAGTGAGGAAATAGCGAGCACAGATACGCAGTATTTT.

The CDR3 DNA reads as TGTGCCAGCAGCGAGTCCTTGAACACTGAAGCTTTCTTT. Translated, it gives CASSESLNTEAFF. This rearrangement joins TRBV6-6 to TRBJ1-1, with no clear D. The V gene lost 6 bases and the J gene lost 0 bases, with 8 bases spanning the gap. This CDR3 has 13 amino acids. Germline V lookup: CDR1 MNHNY, CDR2 SVGAGI (reference sequence).

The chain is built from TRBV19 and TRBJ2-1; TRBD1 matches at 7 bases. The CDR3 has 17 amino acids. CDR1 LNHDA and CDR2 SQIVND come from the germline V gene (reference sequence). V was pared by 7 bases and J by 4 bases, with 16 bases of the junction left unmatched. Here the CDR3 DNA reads TGTGCCAGTACCCTTGGTCTAGGACAGGCACATTACAATGAGCAGTTCTTC. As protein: CASTLGLGQAHYNEQFF.

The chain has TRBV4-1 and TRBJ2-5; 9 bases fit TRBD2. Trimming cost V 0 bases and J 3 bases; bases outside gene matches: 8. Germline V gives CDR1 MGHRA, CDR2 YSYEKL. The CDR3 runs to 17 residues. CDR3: CASSQDRTSGWEETQYF. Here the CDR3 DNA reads TGCGCCAGCAGCCAAGATCGTACTAGCGGGTGGGAAGAGACCCAGTACTTC.

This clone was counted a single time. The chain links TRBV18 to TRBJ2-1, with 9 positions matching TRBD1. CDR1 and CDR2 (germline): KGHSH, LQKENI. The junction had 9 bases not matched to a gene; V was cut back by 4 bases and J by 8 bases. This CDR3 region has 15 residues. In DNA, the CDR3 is TGTGCCAGCTCACGAACGGGACAGGGTTCCGATGAGCAGTTCTTC. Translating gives CASSRTGQGSDEQFF.

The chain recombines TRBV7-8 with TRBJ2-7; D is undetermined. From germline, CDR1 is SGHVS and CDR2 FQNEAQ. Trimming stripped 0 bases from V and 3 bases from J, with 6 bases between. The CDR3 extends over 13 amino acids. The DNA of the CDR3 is TGTGCCAGCAGCTTAGCGAGAGACTACGAGCAGTACTTC. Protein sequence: CASSLARDYEQYF.

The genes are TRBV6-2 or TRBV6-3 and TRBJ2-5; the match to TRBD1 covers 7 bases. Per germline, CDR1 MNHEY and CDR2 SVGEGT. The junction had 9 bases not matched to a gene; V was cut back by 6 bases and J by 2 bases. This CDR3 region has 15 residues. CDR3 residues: CASSSPGTAQETQYF. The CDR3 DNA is TGTGCCAGCAGCTCTCCCGGGACAGCTCAAGAGACCCAGTACTTC.

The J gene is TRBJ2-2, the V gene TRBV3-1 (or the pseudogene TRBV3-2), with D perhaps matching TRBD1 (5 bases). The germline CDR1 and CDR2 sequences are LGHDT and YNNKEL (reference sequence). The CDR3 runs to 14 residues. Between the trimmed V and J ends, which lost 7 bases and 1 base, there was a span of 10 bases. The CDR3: CASKTRVNTGELFF. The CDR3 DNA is TGTGCCAGCAAAACCAGGGTGAACACCGGGGAGCTGTTTTTT.

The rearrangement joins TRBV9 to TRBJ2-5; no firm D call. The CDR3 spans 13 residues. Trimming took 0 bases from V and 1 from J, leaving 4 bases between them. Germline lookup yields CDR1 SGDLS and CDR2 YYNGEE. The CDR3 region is CASSVEPQETQYF. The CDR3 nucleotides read TGTGCCAGCAGCGTAGAGCCCCAAGAGACCCAGTACTTC.